The rows below give T cell receptor beta chains drawn from one sample of a study of blood T cells in healthy people across ages. One entry per CDR3 protein results from TCRdb running MiXCR on the 5' RACE reads. The table shows under 1 million distinct CDR3 sequences, with about 42% occurring only once. The sample taken for sequencing was blood. The receptor set was obtained from a man aged 55-75 years in good health. Each CDR3 is given with its conserved first and last residue. A D gene is named only where the DNA matches it firmly. A row's size may be missing; if present it is once, few, many or a size class.

j_gene | d_gene | v_gene | abundance | CDR3aa | CDR3nt
TRBJ2-7 | TRBD1 | TRBV5-1 | NA | CASSTGQGASYEQYF | TGCGCCAGCAGCACGGGACAGGGGGCATCCTACGAGCAGTACTTC
TRBJ2-7 | TRBD2 | TRBV27 | NA | CASSFGLAVSYEQYF | TGTGCCAGCAGTTTTGGGCTAGCGGTCTCCTACGAGCAGTACTTC
TRBJ2-7 | NA | TRBV4-2 | few | CASSQERSVETYEQYF | TGTGCCAGCAGCCAAGAGAGGTCAGTAGAAACCTACGAGCAGTACTTC
TRBJ1-1 | NA | TRBV7-9 | NA | CASSPQTEAFF | TGTGCCAGCAGCCCCCAGACTGAAGCTTTCTTT
TRBJ1-6 | NA | TRBV7-8 | NA | CASSLAGVDSPLHF | TGTGCCAGCAGCTTAGCAGGAGTGGATTCACCCCTCCACTTT
TRBJ2-3 | NA | TRBV27 | NA | CASRSLGDGTDTQYF | TGTGCCAGCCGTTCTTTGGGGGACGGGACAGATACGCAGTATTTT
TRBJ2-2 | NA | TRBV5-6 | NA | CASSEDWGLYTGELFF | TGTGCCAGCAGCGAGGACTGGGGGCTATACACCGGGGAGCTGTTTTTT
TRBJ2-3 | NA | TRBV24-1 | NA | CATSDPAADTQYF | TGTGCCACCAGTGATCCAGCGGCGGATACGCAGTATTTT
TRBJ2-7 | TRBD1 | TRBV20-1 | NA | CSARGTGYVYEQYF | TGCAGTGCTAGAGGGACAGGGTATGTCTACGAGCAGTACTTC
TRBJ2-5 | NA | TRBV3-1 | few | CASSQRRPSALYNEQYF | TGTGCCAGCAGCCAACGGCGTCCTAGCGCTCTTTACAATGAGCAGTACTTC
TRBJ1-1 | TRBD1 | TRBV15 | NA | CATSTWRDREAFF | TGTGCCACCAGCACCTGGCGGGACAGGGAAGCTTTCTTT
TRBJ1-1 | TRBD1 | TRBV28 | NA | CASSLSRGGGRGDRATEAFF | TGTGCCAGCAGTTTGTCTCGAGGTGGAGGGCGGGGGGACAGGGCCACTGAAGCTTTCTTT
TRBJ1-2 | NA | TRBV19 | NA | CASSGPTEANYGYTF | TGTGCCAGTAGTGGCCCAACAGAAGCTAACTATGGCTACACCTTC
TRBJ2-1 | NA | TRBV28 | NA | CASSLTPGNNEQFF | TGTGCCAGCAGTTTAACCCCCGGAAACAATGAGCAGTTCTTC
TRBJ2-3 | TRBD2 | TRBV2 | NA | CASSLLSGEVTDTQYF | TGTGCCAGCAGCTTACTTAGCGGGGAGGTGACAGATACGCAGTATTTT
TRBJ2-5 | NA | TRBV20-1 | NA | CSAKRLVVDQETQYF | TGCAGTGCCAAAAGACTAGTAGTCGACCAAGAGACCCAGTACTTC
TRBJ2-7 | TRBD1 | TRBV14 | few | CASSQWTGKIPYEQYF | TGTGCCAGCAGCCAGTGGACAGGGAAGATACCCTACGAGCAGTACTTC
TRBJ1-2 | NA | TRBV20-1 | few | CSAKQPGAPNYGYTF | TGCAGTGCTAAACAACCAGGGGCACCAAACTATGGCTACACCTTC
TRBJ2-3 | TRBD2 | TRBV4-1 | few | CASSQVTSGTDTQYF | TGCGCCAGCAGCCAGGTGACTAGCGGCACAGATACGCAGTATTTT
TRBJ1-6 | NA | TRBV7-2 | NA | CASSLVRGDNSPLHF | TGTGCCAGCAGCTTAGTTCGGGGGGACAATTCACCCCTCCACTTT
TRBJ2-3 | NA | TRBV10-3 | NA | CAIRRGLDTDTQYF | TGTGCCATCAGGAGGGGACTGGACACAGATACGCAGTATTTT
TRBJ2-7 | TRBD1 | TRBV11-2 | few | CASSLGGQGINEQYF | TGTGCCAGCAGCTTGGGAGGACAGGGGATTAACGAGCAGTACTTC
TRBJ2-7 | TRBD2 | TRBV12-3/TRBV12-4 | NA | CASSLAGTFMKQYF | TGTGCCAGCAGCTTAGCGGGGACGTTTATGAAGCAGTACTTC
TRBJ2-3 | NA | TRBV7-3 | NA | CASSPLPRAGPTSTDTQYF | TGTGCCAGCAGCCCCCTCCCTAGGGCGGGCCCCACTAGCACAGATACGCAGTATTTT
TRBJ2-1 | NA | TRBV9 | NA | CASSVGVGAASYNEQFF | TGTGCCAGCAGCGTAGGGGTAGGGGCCGCTAGCTACAATGAGCAGTTCTTC
TRBJ2-5 | TRBD1 | TRBV25-1 | few | CASSEGQGARETQYF | TGTGCCAGCAGTGAAGGACAGGGGGCGCGGGAGACCCAGTACTTC
TRBJ2-7 | NA | TRBV10-3 | NA | CAISGEITYEQYF | TGTGCCATCAGTGGGGAAATTACCTACGAGCAGTACTTC
TRBJ2-3 | NA | TRBV20-1 | NA | CSTTGLGTQYF | TGCAGTACCACGGGCTTGGGTACGCAGTATTTT
TRBJ2-6 | NA | TRBV2 | NA | CASLAGRSSGANVLTF | TGTGCCAGCCTGGCGGGCAGGAGCTCTGGGGCCAACGTCCTGACTTTC
TRBJ2-5 | NA | TRBV6-2/TRBV6-3 | few | CASSYPQTAQYF | TGTGCCAGCAGTTACCCCCAAACAGCGCAGTACTTC
TRBJ2-4 | NA | TRBV2 | NA | CASSPRQGRYNEQYF | TGTGCCAGCAGTCCCCGGCAGGGCCGGTACAATGAGCAGTACTTC
TRBJ1-4 | NA | TRBV14 | NA | CASSQTRGANEKLFF | TGTGCCAGCAGCCAGACACGGGGAGCTAATGAAAAACTGTTTTTT
TRBJ1-5 | NA | TRBV20-1 | NA | CGARGGSLSNQPQHF | TGCGGTGCTAGAGGAGGGAGCCTTAGCAATCAGCCCCAGCATTTT
TRBJ1-3 | NA | TRBV7-2 | NA | CASSQAGGGRGNTIYF | TGTGCCAGCAGCCAAGCGGGGGGTGGAAGGGGAAACACCATATATTTT
TRBJ1-4 | TRBD1 | TRBV20-1 | NA | CSASPTGGGKLFF | TGCAGTGCCTCCCCGACAGGGGGCGGGAAACTGTTTTTT